Included here is one T cell receptor beta chain sequence, with context. The antigen is undetermined. PCR used 60 Vbeta primers and 13 Jbeta primers. Sequencing was performed with immunoSEQ multiplex PCR; in TCRdb, only in-frame clones are kept and a portion is missing. The sample contains fewer than 110,000 clones, around 76% of which appear only once. This record comes from a study of cytomegalovirus exposure and HLA in healthy donors. Study-level points and caveats: A later analysis linked a missense DCLRE1C variant to TCR beta V- and J-gene trimming. Previously analyzed data showed that most TCR beta V segments were productive at a frequency of about 90% or about 30%. Later work found most CMV-associated TCR beta chains apparently HLA-restricted.

V gave up 1 base and J gave up 0 bases, with 9 bases separating them. This CDR3 has 15 amino acids. CDR1 and CDR2 from the germline V gene are MNHEY and SVGAGI. The receptor comes from a man aged 18-30 years in good health and CMV-seronegative. Sequencing was done on a sample of PBMCs. The chain joins TRBV6-5 to TRBJ1-2, with a weak D call TRBD1 (5 bases). The chain's CDR3 is CASSYWGQTNYGYTF. CDR3 DNA sequence: TGTGCCAGCAGTTACTGGGGCCAAACTAACTATGGCTACACCTTC.